These T cell receptor beta chains were read from a single sample in a study of blood T cells in healthy people across ages. TCRdb re-analysed the 5' RACE reads in MiXCR, keeping a single row per CDR3 protein. The sample has around 900,000 distinct CDR3 sequences, 51% seen once. Input material: blood. The receptors were sampled from a woman aged 55 to 70 in good health. The CDR3 runs from the conserved cysteine through the conserved F or W. The order of the fields is V gene, J gene, D gene, clone size, CDR3 protein, CDR3 DNA. A D gene is named only where the DNA matches it firmly. Expanded clones are given a class, and other clones once, few, many or no size at all.

>TRBV15|TRBJ2-4|TRBD2|.
CATSRDLGTSGMKNIQYF
TGTGCCACCAGCAGAGATTTGGGGACTAGCGGGATGAAAAACATTCAGTACTTC
>TRBV7-2|TRBJ2-3|.|few
CASSFWLGSTDTQYF
TGTGCCAGCAGCTTTTGGCTGGGTAGCACAGATACGCAGTATTTT
>TRBV29-1|TRBJ2-5|.|.
CSVEPNSQETQYF
TGCAGCGTTGAACCTAACAGCCAAGAGACCCAGTACTTC
>TRBV5-5|TRBJ1-1|.|.
CASSVTGGMNTEAFF
TGTGCCAGCAGCGTTACAGGAGGCATGAACACTGAAGCTTTCTTT
>TRBV7-9|TRBJ2-5|.|few
CASSSGRWYQETQYF
TGTGCCAGCAGCTCGGGACGTTGGTACCAAGAGACCCAGTACTTC
>TRBV10-3|TRBJ2-1|.|.
CAISKKGNEQFF
TGTGCCATCAGTAAAAAGGGCAATGAGCAGTTCTTC
>TRBV28|TRBJ1-4|.|few
CASSPGGRGEKLFF
TGTGCCAGCAGCCCGGGGGGGAGGGGTGAAAAACTGTTTTTT
>TRBV29-1|TRBJ2-1|.|.
CSVDKGRAGEQFF
TGCAGCGTTGACAAGGGACGAGCTGGTGAGCAGTTCTTC
>TRBV3-1|TRBJ2-6|.|many
CASSPPGANVLTF
TGTGCCAGCAGCCCCCCGGGGGCCAACGTCCTGACTTTC
>TRBV12-3/TRBV12-4|TRBJ2-7|.|few
CASTPSTRVSYEQYF
TGTGCCAGTACCCCCTCTACTAGGGTTTCCTACGAGCAGTACTTC
>TRBV7-2|TRBJ2-7|.|.
CASSFGSPSYEQYF
TGTGCCAGCAGCTTCGGGAGTCCCTCCTACGAGCAGTACTTC
>TRBV5-4|TRBJ2-1|TRBD2|.
CASSLRTSGRDEQFF
TGTGCCAGCAGCTTAAGGACTAGCGGGAGGGATGAGCAGTTCTTC
>TRBV7-2|TRBJ2-1|TRBD2|.
CASRGLAAYEQFF
TGTGCCAGCAGGGGACTAGCCGCCTATGAGCAGTTCTTC
>TRBV9|TRBJ2-3|TRBD2|.
CASSVASGTSTDTQYF
TGTGCCAGCAGCGTGGCTAGCGGGACTAGCACAGATACGCAGTATTTT
>TRBV13|TRBJ2-7|.|few
CASSSPQGYEQYF
TGTGCCAGCAGCTCCCCACAGGGCTACGAGCAGTACTTC
>TRBV6-2/TRBV6-3|TRBJ1-1|TRBD1|.
CASSKGQATSRAFF
TGTGCCAGCAGTAAGGGACAGGCCACCTCGAGGGCTTTCTTT
>TRBV20-1|TRBJ2-1|.|.
CLIDEQFF
TGCCTCATAGATGAGCAGTTCTTC
>TRBV4-2|TRBJ2-1|.|.
CASSQDGANNAYNEQFF
TGTGCCAGCAGCCAAGATGGCGCGAACAACGCCTACAATGAGCAGTTCTTC
>TRBV29-1|TRBJ2-5|TRBD1|.
CSVVGRTGGSETQYF
TGCAGCGTTGTCGGGAGGACAGGGGGCTCAGAGACCCAGTACTTC
>TRBV4-1|TRBJ1-2|TRBD1|.
CVSSQGQGLYGYTF
TGCGTCAGCAGCCAAGGACAGGGTCTCTATGGCTACACCTTC
>TRBV7-7|TRBJ2-5|.|many
CASSPDSLQETQYF
TGTGCCAGCAGTCCGGACAGCCTCCAAGAGACCCAGTACTTC
>TRBV5-1|TRBJ2-3|.|.
CASSSLPGPDTDTQYF
TGCGCCAGCAGCTCCTTACCGGGACCAGACACAGATACGCAGTATTTT
>TRBV20-1|TRBJ2-3|TRBD1|.
CSASDREIDTQYF
TGCAGTGCTAGTGACAGGGAAATAGATACGCAGTATTTT
>TRBV12-3/TRBV12-4|TRBJ2-1|.|.
CASSPVAVYNEQFF
TGTGCCAGCAGCCCCGTGGCGGTGTACAATGAGCAGTTCTTC
>TRBV29-1|TRBJ1-1|.|.
CSVLTTGRMNTEAFF
TGCAGCGTCCTAACTACGGGCCGCATGAACACTGAAGCTTTCTTT
>TRBV12-3/TRBV12-4|TRBJ2-7|.|.
CASSLGLHNPPYEQYF
TGTGCCAGCAGTTTAGGACTTCATAATCCCCCCTACGAGCAGTACTTC
>TRBV20-1|TRBJ2-7|TRBD2|few
CSARDTLRTSGTYEQYF
TGCAGTGCTAGAGATACATTGCGGACTAGCGGAACCTACGAGCAGTACTTC
>TRBV11-2|TRBJ2-7|TRBD1|.
CTSGTGTGPEQYF
TGTACCAGCGGAACCGGGACAGGCCCCGAGCAGTACTTC
>TRBV6-2/TRBV6-3|TRBJ2-1|.|.
CTSSYSPGSEQFF
TGTACCAGCAGTTACTCCCCCGGCTCTGAGCAGTTCTTC
>TRBV14|TRBJ2-3|.|.
CASSYVRADTQYF
TGTGCCAGCAGCTACGTCAGGGCAGATACGCAGTATTTT
>TRBV5-1|TRBJ2-1|TRBD2|many
CASTLRASGSSNEQFF
TGCGCCAGCACCCTGAGGGCTAGCGGGAGTTCTAATGAGCAGTTCTTC
>TRBV3-1|TRBJ2-7|TRBD2|.
CASSPLAGGTYEQYF
TGTGCCAGCAGCCCACTAGCGGGAGGAACCTACGAGCAGTACTTC
>TRBV20-1|TRBJ2-5|TRBD1|.
CSARAADRASEQYF
TGCAGTGCTAGAGCTGCCGACAGGGCCAGTGAGCAGTACTTC
>TRBV7-2|TRBJ2-5|.|.
CASSFSGLETQYF
TGTGCCAGCAGCTTCAGCGGGTTAGAGACCCAGTACTTC
>TRBV4-1|TRBJ2-1|.|.
CASSQEGFGEFF
TGCGCCAGCAGCCAAGAAGGATTTGGGGAGTTCTTC
>TRBV14|TRBJ2-1|TRBD2|few
CASSQDLPAGVQFF
TGTGCCAGCAGCCAAGATCTCCCAGCGGGAGTGCAGTTCTTC
>TRBV29-1|TRBJ2-7|TRBD1|few
CSVERRQGSGYYEQYF
TGCAGCGTTGAAAGAAGACAGGGATCGGGATACTACGAGCAGTACTTC
>TRBV11-2|TRBJ2-2|.|.
CASSLDSARGVTGELFF
TGTGCCAGCAGCTTAGATTCCGCGCGGGGTGTGACCGGGGAGCTGTTTTTT
>TRBV2|TRBJ2-5|TRBD2|.
CASSGLRKETQYF
TGTGCCAGCTCGGGACTACGAAAAGAGACCCAGTACTTC
>TRBV7-2|TRBJ1-2|.|.
CASSLDSFTYTF
TGTGCCAGCAGCTTAGACAGCTTTACCTACACCTTC
>TRBV11-2|TRBJ2-1|.|few
CASSPSRTYNEQFF
TGTGCCAGCAGCCCCTCGAGAACCTACAATGAGCAGTTCTTC
>TRBV12-3/TRBV12-4|TRBJ2-7|.|few
CASSGGLFLYEQYF
TGTGCCAGCAGCGGGGGACTCTTCCTCTACGAGCAGTACTTC
>TRBV9|TRBJ2-1|.|.
CASSALVLWGGEQFF
TGTGCCAGCAGCGCCCTAGTCCTGTGGGGAGGTGAGCAGTTCTTC
>TRBV6-1|TRBJ1-2|.|few
CASRSGPRLNYGYTF
TGTGCCAGCAGATCGGGGCCGAGACTTAACTATGGCTACACCTTC
>TRBV28|TRBJ2-6|.|.
CASSLRTILPHAGANVLTF
TGTGCCAGCAGTTTAAGGACCATCCTACCCCATGCTGGGGCCAACGTCCTGACTTTC
>TRBV3-1|TRBJ2-1|TRBD2|.
CASSVTSGNNEQFF
TGTGCCAGCAGCGTGACTAGCGGGAACAATGAGCAGTTCTTC
>TRBV29-1|TRBJ2-2|.|.
CSVERRTNTGELFF
TGCAGCGTTGAGAGGAGGACGAACACCGGGGAGCTGTTTTTT